A single sample gave rise to the 6 T cell receptor beta chains below, sequenced in a study of vaccination effects on CD4 cells after COVID-19. Before any sequencing was done, the ViraFEST assay used viral peptide pools to expand antigen-specific CD4+ T cells. An approximately ten-day culture period preceded the isolation of CD4+ T cells. This individual contracted SARS-CoV-2 between March and December 2020, as verified by PCR. Clones were read by immunoSEQ multiplex PCR, and TCRdb kept only the in-frame ones, dropping some. The sample yields tens of thousands of clones, roughly three quarters seen once. No antigen has been assigned to these receptors. The sample consisted of CD4+ T cells from PBMCs cultured with HIV peptides, taken before COVID-19 vaccination. The subset here: HIV-1 Nef peptide pool negative control/reference culture. All receptors come from a human donor who had a prior SARS-CoV-2 infection.

The chain joins TRBV7-9 to TRBJ1-5; D is unclear. Per germline, CDR1 SEHNR and CDR2 FQNEAQ (reference sequence). There are 13 residues in the CDR3. V lost 6 bases, J lost 7 bases, and 13 bases lay in between. CDR3 sequence reads: CASSPEGGQPQHF. The CDR3 DNA reads as TGTGCCAGCAGTCCGGAAGGTGGCCAGCCCCAGCATTTT.

The rearrangement uses TRBV19 and TRBJ1-2; D is unclear. The CDR3 has 15 residues. V was shortened by 1 base and J by 2 bases, with 11 bases between the two germline ends. Germline-derived CDR1 and CDR2 are LNHDA and SQIVND (reference sequence). The CDR3 DNA is TGTGCCAGTAGTATAGGAAAGTACGGGAACTATGGCTACACCTTC. Its protein is CASSIGKYGNYGYTF.

CDR3 in amino acids: CAITENGGYEQYF. The CDR3 DNA reads TGTGCCATCACCGAAAACGGGGGCTACGAGCAGTACTTC. The chain joins TRBV10-3 to TRBJ2-7; the D gene is possibly TRBD2 (6 bases). Trimming removed 7 bases at V and 3 bases at J, with 13 bases between. The CDR3 is 13 residues long. Germline CDR1 is ENHRY and CDR2 is SYGVKD.

The CDR3 reads CASSLFGIPTDTQYF. The CDR3 DNA is TGTGCCAGCAGCTTATTCGGCATCCCCACAGATACGCAGTATTTT. The chain employs TRBV11-3 and TRBJ2-3, with D uncertain. This CDR3 is 15 amino acids long. V dropped 2 bases and J dropped 2 bases, with 11 bases sitting between them. CDR1 and CDR2 from the germline V gene are SGHNT and YENEEA.

The chain couples TRBV18 to TRBJ1-1; D may be TRBD1 (6 bases). The CDR3 totals 15 residues. V dropped 6 bases and J dropped 0 bases, with 14 bases sitting between them. The germline gives CDR1 KGHSH, CDR2 LQKENI. In nucleotides, the CDR3 is TGTGCCAGCTCCCGGACCCAGGGGCTGAACACTGAAGCTTTCTTT. This codes for CASSRTQGLNTEAFF.

This clone was seen more than once but under ten times. The chain employs TRBV7-3 and TRBJ2-7; 8 nucleotides agree with TRBD2. The V gene end was trimmed by 0 bases and the J gene end by 5 bases; junction bases not matched to a gene: 3. The CDR3 extends over 14 amino acids. Germline values: CDR1 SGHTA, CDR2 FQGTGA. In DNA form, the CDR3 reads TGTGCCAGCAGCTTAACGGGGCGGGAGGACGAGCAGTACTTC. Its protein product is CASSLTGREDEQYF.